A selection of T cell receptor beta chains follows, all from one sample in a study of regulatory and conventional T cells in RAG deficiency. The method was immunoSEQ multiplex PCR; TCRdb's version includes in-frame clones alone and lacks a portion of them. The sample lists about 30,000 clones, about 90% occurring once. These data also featured in a second study, about regulatory T cells.

Sequencing was performed on CD8+ T cells sorted from blood. The origin of the receptors is a human donor in good health. Each CDR3 is given with its conserved first and last residue. A D gene is named only where the DNA matches it firmly. Not every row has a clone size; where given, it reads once, few, many or a size class.

TRBJ2-5 . . TRBV10-3 CAISEGGQEETQYF TGTGCCATCAGTGAGGGGGGACAAGAAGAGACCCAGTACTTC
TRBJ1-1 . . TRBV9 CASSPTTAKNTEAFF TGTGCCAGCAGCCCGACGACAGCTAAGAACACTGAAGCTTTCTTT
TRBJ2-2 few TRBD2 TRBV27 CASSLAGGPFIGELFF TGTGCCAGCAGTTTAGCGGGGGGGCCATTTATCGGGGAGCTGTTTTTT
TRBJ2-5 . . TRBV5-5 CASSFETIELETQYF TGTGCCAGCAGCTTCGAAACCATAGAGTTGGAAACCCAGTACTTC
TRBJ2-4 . TRBD1 TRBV27 CASSFDRGNIQYF TGTGCCAGCAGTTTTGACAGGGGCAACATTCAGTACTTC
TRBJ1-1 . . TRBV5-6 CASSLGSTGTEAFF TGTGCCAGCAGCCTCGGGTCGACGGGAACTGAAGCTTTCTTT
TRBJ2-7 . . TRBV7-4 CASSRTYEQYF TGTGCCAGCAGTCGCACCTACGAGCAGTACTTC
TRBJ2-3 . . TRBV27 CASSFRVTDTQYF TGTGCCAGCAGTTTCAGAGTGACAGATACGCAGTATTTT
TRBJ1-6 . TRBD1 TRBV7-8 CASSERGPSSYNSPLHF TGTGCCAGCAGCGAAAGGGGGCCGAGCTCCTATAATTCACCCCTCCACTTT
TRBJ1-1 . . TRBV28 CASSLGGAEAFF TGTGCCAGCAGTTTAGGGGGGGCTGAAGCTTTCTTT
TRBJ2-1 . TRBD2 TRBV2 CASSKRSGRADEQFF TGTGCCAGCAGTAAGCGAAGCGGGAGGGCCGATGAGCAGTTCTTC
TRBJ2-5 . TRBD1 TRBV14 CASSLQGKVAQYF TGTGCCAGCAGTCTACAGGGGAAAGTAGCCCAGTACTTC